This entry is about one TCR beta chain. The sample belongs to a study of blood T cell repertoires in COVID-19. Study information: Acute and convalescent COVID-19 specimens originated in the United States, Italy and Spain. From T cells, B-cell-depleted T cells, or PBMCs came the material, which was cDNA or gDNA.

Germline values: CDR1 SGHTA, CDR2 FQGTGA. The V end lost 1 base, the J end lost 6 bases, and 9 bases lay between the germline ends. The CDR3 has 14 amino acids. How the authors handled the data: Amplifying reference gene primers gave estimates of nucleated cell counts. Sequencing used immunoSEQ multiplex PCR; TCRdb keeps in-frame clones, though not all of them. The V and J calls and clone size are taken from that table; D and trimming were inferred from the DNA. The table records around 250,000 clones, roughly nine tenths of them present only once. The sequencing sample was made of peripheral blood. The clonotype comes from a man in his fifties or sixties with acute or convalescent COVID-19. The chain has TRBV7-3 and TRBJ2-2, with D perhaps matching TRBD1 (5 bases). CDR3 in amino acids: CASSLKGVPGELFF. CDR3 nucleotides: TGTGCCAGCAGCTTAAAAGGGGTTCCCGGGGAGCTGTTTTTT.